This TCR beta chain was captured by sequencing in a study of blood T cell repertoires in COVID-19. Study-wide background: The study drew acute and convalescent COVID-19 samples from the United States, Italy and Spain. PBMCs, B-cell-depleted T cells, or T cells were the source of the cDNA or gDNA that made up the material.

How the authors handled the data: Scientists estimated how many nucleated cells there were by amplifying reference gene primers. Measured with immunoSEQ multiplex PCR; TCRdb has only the in-frame clones, and not every one. V, J and clone size derive from that table, while D and trimming were established from the DNA sequence. The table records about 130,000 clones, around 89% of them present only once. Unmatched junction bases numbered 0, after V lost 3 bases and J lost 0 bases. The CDR3 contains 13 residues. Germline V gives CDR1 SGHTS, CDR2 YDEGEE. The V call is TRBV5-8, the J call TRBJ2-7, with 7 bases lining up with TRBD1. The receptor's source is a man in his 60s with active or convalescent COVID-19. The sequencing sample was made of peripheral blood. The CDR3 DNA follows: TGTGCCAGCAGCTGGGACAGCTCCTACGAGCAGTACTTC. Translation gives CASSWDSSYEQYF.